A single sample gave rise to the 2 T cell receptor beta chains below, sequenced in a study of blood T cell repertoires in COVID-19. Sequenced by immunoSEQ multiplex PCR; TCRdb stores in-frame clones only, minus some. The sample contains over 200,000 clones, 90% of which appear only once. The sample was PBMCs or T cells enriched from blood (not recorded which). These receptor sequences come from a man aged 25-45 years who had been exposed to COVID-19.

The V call is TRBV19, the J call TRBJ2-1; TRBD2 might be the D (5 bases). This CDR3 comprises 12 residues. Germline CDR1 and CDR2: LNHDA and SQIVND (reference sequence). V lost 10 bases and J 8 bases, leaving 15 bases between the germline ends. The CDR3 sequence is CATKLGGDEQFF. CDR3 nucleotide sequence: TGTGCCACCAAACTCGGAGGCGATGAGCAGTTCTTC.

The count of this clone is one. V and J are TRBV6-5 and TRBJ1-1; weak D call: TRBD1 (6 bases). The CDR3 length is 13 residues. In germline, CDR1 is MNHEY, CDR2 SVGAGI. The ends were cut back, 2 bases at V and 10 bases at J, with 14 bases in the middle. The DNA for the CDR3 is TGTGCCAGCAGTTACAAAGGGAGGGGGAGAGCTTTCTTT. Amino acid sequence: CASSYKGRGRAFF.